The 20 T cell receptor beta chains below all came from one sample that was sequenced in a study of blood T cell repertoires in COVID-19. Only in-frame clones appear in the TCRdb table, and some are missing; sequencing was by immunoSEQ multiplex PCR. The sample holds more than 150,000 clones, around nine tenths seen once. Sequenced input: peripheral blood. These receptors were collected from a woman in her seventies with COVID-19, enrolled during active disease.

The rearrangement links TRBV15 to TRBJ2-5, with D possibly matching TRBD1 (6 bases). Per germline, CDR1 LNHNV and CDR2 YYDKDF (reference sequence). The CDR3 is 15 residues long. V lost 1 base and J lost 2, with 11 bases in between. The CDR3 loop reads CATSRGGQSQETQYF. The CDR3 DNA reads TGTGCCACCAGCAGAGGTGGACAGAGTCAAGAGACCCAGTACTTC. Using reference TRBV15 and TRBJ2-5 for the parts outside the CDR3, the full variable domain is DAMVIQNPRYQVTQFGKPVTLSCSQTLNHNVMYWYQQKSSQAPKLLFHYYDKDFNNEADTPDNFQSRRPNTSFCFLDIRSPGLGDTAMYLCATSRGGQSQETQYFGPGTRLLVL.

CDR3 sequence reads: CTIQPIGGTEAFF. The CDR3 DNA follows: TGCACCATACAGCCCATAGGAGGCACTGAAGCTTTCTTT. The V gene is TRBV29-1, the J gene TRBJ1-1; the D is unclear. The CDR3 has 13 amino acids. CDR1 SQVTM and CDR2 ANQGSEA come from the germline V gene.

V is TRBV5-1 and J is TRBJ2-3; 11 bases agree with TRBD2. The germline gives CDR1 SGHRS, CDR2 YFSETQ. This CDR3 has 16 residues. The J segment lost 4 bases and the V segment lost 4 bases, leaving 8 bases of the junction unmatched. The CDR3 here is CASSEPVLAGADTQYF. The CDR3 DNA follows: TGCGCCAGCAGCGAACCGGTACTAGCGGGAGCAGATACGCAGTATTTT. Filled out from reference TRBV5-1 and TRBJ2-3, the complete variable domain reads KAGVTQTPRYLIKTRGQQVTLSCSPISGHRSVSWYQQTPGQGLQFLFEYFSETQRNKGNFPGRFSGRQFSNSRSEMNVSTLELGDSALYLCASSEPVLAGADTQYFGPGTRLTVL.

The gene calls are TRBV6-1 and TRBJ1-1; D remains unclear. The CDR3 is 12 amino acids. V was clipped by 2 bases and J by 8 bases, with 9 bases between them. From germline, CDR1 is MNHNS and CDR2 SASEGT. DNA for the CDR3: TGTGCCAGCAGTGAAACCGAGCACGAAGCTTTCTTT. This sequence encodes CASSETEHEAFF.

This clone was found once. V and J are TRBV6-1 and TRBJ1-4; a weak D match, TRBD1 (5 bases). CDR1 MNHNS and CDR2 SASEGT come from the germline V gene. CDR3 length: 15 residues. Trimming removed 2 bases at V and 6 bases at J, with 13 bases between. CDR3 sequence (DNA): TGTGCCAGCAGTGAAATTGGACACGGTGATGAAAAACTGTTTTTT. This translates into CASSEIGHGDEKLFF.

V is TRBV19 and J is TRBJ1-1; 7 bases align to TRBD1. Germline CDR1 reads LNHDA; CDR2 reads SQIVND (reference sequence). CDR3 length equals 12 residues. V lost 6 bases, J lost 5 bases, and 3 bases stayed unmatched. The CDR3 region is CASRRDRTEAFF. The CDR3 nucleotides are TGTGCCAGTAGAAGGGACAGAACTGAAGCTTTCTTT.

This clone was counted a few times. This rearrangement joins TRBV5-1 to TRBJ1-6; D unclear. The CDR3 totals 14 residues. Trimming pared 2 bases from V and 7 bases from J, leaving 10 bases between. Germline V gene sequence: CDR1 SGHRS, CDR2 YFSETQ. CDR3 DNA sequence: TGCGCCAGCAGCTTTGGTGAGAACAATTCACCCCTCCACTTT. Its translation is CASSFGENNSPLHF.

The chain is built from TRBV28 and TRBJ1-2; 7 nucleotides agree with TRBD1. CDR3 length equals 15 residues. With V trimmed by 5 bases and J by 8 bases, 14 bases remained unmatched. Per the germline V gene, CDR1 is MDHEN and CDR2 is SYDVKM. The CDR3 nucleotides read TGTGCCAGCAGTACCACCCGACAGGGCTCGAGGGGCTACACCTTC. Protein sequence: CASSTTRQGSRGYTF.

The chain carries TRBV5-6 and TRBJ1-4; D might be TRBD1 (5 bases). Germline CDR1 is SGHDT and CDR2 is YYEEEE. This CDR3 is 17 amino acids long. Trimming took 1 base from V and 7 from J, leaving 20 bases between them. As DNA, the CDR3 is TGTGCCAGCAGCTTGTTTATTCCGTTCGGGGGGAGTGAAAAACTGTTTTTT. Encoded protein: CASSLFIPFGGSEKLFF.

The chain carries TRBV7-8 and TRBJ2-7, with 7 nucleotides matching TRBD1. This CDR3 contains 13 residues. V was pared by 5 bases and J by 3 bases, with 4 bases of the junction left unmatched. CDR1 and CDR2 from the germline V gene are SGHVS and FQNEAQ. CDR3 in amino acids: CASSQGTDYEQYF. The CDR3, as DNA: TGTGCCAGCAGCCAAGGGACAGACTACGAGCAGTACTTC.

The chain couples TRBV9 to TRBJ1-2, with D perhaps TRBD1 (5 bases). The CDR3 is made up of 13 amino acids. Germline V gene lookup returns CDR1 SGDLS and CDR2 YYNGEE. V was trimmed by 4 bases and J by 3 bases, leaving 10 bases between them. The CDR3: CASSRDRHYGYTF. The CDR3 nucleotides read TGTGCCAGCAGCCGTGACAGACACTATGGCTACACCTTC.

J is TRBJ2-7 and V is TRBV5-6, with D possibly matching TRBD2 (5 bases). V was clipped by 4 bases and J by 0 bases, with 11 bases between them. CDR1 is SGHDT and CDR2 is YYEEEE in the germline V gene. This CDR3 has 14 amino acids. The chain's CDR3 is CASSTRRSSYEQYF. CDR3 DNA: TGTGCCAGCAGCACCCGGAGGAGCTCCTACGAGCAGTACTTC.

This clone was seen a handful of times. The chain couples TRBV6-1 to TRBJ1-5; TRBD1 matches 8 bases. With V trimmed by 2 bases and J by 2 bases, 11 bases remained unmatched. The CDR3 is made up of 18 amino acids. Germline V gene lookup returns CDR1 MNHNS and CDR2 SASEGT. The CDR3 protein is CASSERAQGAFGNQPQHF. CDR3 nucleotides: TGTGCCAGCAGTGAAAGGGCTCAGGGGGCCTTCGGCAATCAGCCCCAGCATTTT.

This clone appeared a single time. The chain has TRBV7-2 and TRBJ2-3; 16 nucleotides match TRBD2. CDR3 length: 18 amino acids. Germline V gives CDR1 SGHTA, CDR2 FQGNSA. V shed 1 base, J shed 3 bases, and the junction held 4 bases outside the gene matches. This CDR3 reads CASSLEGTSGRATDTQYF. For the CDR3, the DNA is TGTGCCAGCAGCTTAGAAGGGACTAGCGGGAGGGCAACAGATACGCAGTATTTT.

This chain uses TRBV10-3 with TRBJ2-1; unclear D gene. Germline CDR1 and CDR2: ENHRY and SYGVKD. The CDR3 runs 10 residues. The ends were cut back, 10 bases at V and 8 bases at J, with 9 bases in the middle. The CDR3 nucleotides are TGTGCCAGTGCAGGTGATGAGCAGTTCTTC. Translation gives CASAGDEQFF.

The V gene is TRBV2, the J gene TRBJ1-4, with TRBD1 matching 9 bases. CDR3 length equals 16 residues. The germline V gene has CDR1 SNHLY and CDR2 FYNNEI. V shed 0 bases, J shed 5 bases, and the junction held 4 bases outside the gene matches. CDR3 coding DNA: TGTGCCAGCAGTGAAGCCAATGGACAGGGGAATGAAAAACTGTTTTTT. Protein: CASSEANGQGNEKLFF.

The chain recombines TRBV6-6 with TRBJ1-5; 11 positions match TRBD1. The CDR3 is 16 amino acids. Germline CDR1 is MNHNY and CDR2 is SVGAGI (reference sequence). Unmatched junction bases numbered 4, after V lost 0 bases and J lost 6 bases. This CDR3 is CASSYSGQGASQPQHF. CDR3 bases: TGTGCCAGCAGTTACTCAGGACAGGGGGCCAGTCAGCCCCAGCATTTT.

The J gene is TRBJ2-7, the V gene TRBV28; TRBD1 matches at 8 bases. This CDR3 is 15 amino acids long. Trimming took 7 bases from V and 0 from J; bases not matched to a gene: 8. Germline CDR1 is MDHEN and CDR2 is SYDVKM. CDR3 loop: CASKKQGGRSYEQYF. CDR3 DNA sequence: TGTGCCAGCAAAAAACAGGGGGGCCGCTCCTACGAGCAGTACTTC.

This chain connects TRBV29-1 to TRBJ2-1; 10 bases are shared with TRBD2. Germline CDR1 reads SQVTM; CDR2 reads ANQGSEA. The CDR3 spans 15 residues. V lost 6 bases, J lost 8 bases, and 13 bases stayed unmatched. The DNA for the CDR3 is TGCAGCGTGGAAAGAGCGGGAGGGCCGGGTTATGAGCAGTTCTTC. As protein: CSVERAGGPGYEQFF.

The CDR3 loop is CASSLGTSGGAYNEQFF. CDR3 in DNA: TGTGCCAGCAGCTTAGGGACTAGCGGGGGGGCCTACAATGAGCAGTTCTTC. The rearrangement links TRBV11-2 to TRBJ2-1; 15 bases align to TRBD2. V shed 1 base and J 2 bases; nucleotides not matched to a gene: 0. CDR1 SGHAT and CDR2 FQNNGV come from the germline V gene. The CDR3 covers 17 residues.